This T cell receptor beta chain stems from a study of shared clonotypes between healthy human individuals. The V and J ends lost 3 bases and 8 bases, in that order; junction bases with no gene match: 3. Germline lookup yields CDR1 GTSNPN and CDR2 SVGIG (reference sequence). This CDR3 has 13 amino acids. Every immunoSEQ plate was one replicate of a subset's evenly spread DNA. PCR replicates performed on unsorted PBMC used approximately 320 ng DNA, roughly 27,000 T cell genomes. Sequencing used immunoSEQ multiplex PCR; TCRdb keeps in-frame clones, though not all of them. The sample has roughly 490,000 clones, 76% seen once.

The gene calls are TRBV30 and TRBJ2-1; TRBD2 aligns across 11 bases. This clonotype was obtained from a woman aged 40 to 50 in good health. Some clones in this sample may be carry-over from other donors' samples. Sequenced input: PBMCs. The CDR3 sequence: CAWRLAGVDEQFF. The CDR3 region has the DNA TGTGCCTGGAGACTAGCGGGAGTCGATGAGCAGTTCTTC.